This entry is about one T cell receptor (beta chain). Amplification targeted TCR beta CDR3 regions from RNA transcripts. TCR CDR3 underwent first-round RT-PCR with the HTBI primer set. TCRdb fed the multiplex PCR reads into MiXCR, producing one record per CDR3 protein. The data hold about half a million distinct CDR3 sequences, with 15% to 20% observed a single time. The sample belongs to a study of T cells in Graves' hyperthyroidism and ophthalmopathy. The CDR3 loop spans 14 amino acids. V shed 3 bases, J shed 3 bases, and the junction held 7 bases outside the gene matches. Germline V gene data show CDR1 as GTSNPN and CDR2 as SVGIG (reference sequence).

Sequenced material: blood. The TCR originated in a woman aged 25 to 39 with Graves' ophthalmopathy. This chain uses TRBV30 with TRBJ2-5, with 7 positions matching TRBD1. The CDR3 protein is CAWRIGGRKETQYF. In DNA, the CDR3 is TGTGCCTGGAGGATAGGGGGCCGGAAAGAGACCCAGTACTTC.